By sample share, the clone carrying this TCR beta chain is medium-sized (0.01 to 0.1%). These data come from a study of T cell repertoires in aging, cancer and after chemotherapy. Multiplex touch-down PCR with TRB-A/B primers amplified rearranged V-D-J TRB sequences. TCRdb independently ran MiXCR on the multiplex PCR reads; one entry per CDR3 protein. This sample carries just over 4,500 distinct CDR3 sequences, 21% of them seen once, and the ten largest clones take 15%. Trimming took 4 bases from V and 7 from J; bases not matched to a gene: 11. The CDR3 extends over 15 amino acids. Germline V gives CDR1 SGHNT, CDR2 YYREEE (reference sequence). Peripheral blood genomic DNA, not sorted cells or RNA, was the template.

The V gene is TRBV5-4, the J gene TRBJ2-4; 7 nucleotides line up with TRBD1. This receptor was taken from a human donor with a blood cancer. What was sequenced was blood. CDR3 sequence reads: CASSTGTAFPNIQYF. For the CDR3, the DNA is TGTGCCAGCAGCACTGGGACAGCGTTTCCTAACATTCAGTACTTC.